The clone carrying this TCR beta chain showed up many times. The data originate from a study of blood T cell repertoires in COVID-19. Study-level background: Sites across the United States, Italy and Spain contributed samples from acute and convalescent COVID-19. Nucleic acid was either cDNA or gDNA, and it came from T cells, B-cell-depleted T cells, or PBMCs.

In the original analysis: The authors estimated nucleated cell counts from reference gene primer amplification. Sequencing used immunoSEQ multiplex PCR; TCRdb keeps in-frame clones, though not all of them. V, J and clone size are taken as reported in that table, and D and trimming were inferred from the DNA itself. The table has fewer than 80,000 clones, less than 85% seen once; the top ten hold roughly 15%. Patients at the Seattle site were enrolled during active infection and followed longitudinally. The CDR3 consists of 15 residues. This receptor was taken from a man aged 45-60 years with COVID-19, enrolled during active disease. This chain uses TRBV21-1 with TRBJ1-2; the table names TRBD1, a call not compared with the DNA. TRBV21-1 is noted as a pseudogene. Sequencing input: peripheral blood. Written as DNA, the CDR3 is TGTGCCAGCAGCTCAACAGGGGGATGGAACTATGGCTACACCTTC. Residues: CASSSTGGWNYGYTF.